These 7 T cell receptor beta chains share one sample of origin, sequenced in a study of blood T cell repertoires in COVID-19. The method was immunoSEQ multiplex PCR; TCRdb's version includes in-frame clones alone and lacks a portion of them. The sample has a few hundred thousand clones; around 87% are singletons. Sequencing was carried out using peripheral blood. These TCRs come from a man younger than 35 with active or convalescent COVID-19.

This chain links TRBV7-6 with TRBJ1-6; perhaps TRBD1 as D (6 bases). CDR3 length: 15 amino acids. CDR1 and CDR2 (germline): SGHVS, FNYEAQ. Trimming removed 2 bases at V and 8 bases at J, with 13 bases between. CDR3 sequence: CASSLSVGAYSPLHF. CDR3 coding DNA: TGTGCCAGCAGCTTAAGTGTGGGGGCTTATTCACCCCTCCACTTT. Based on the CDR3 plus reference TRBV7-6 and TRBJ1-6, the full variable domain is GAGVSQSPRYKVTKRGQDVALRCDPISGHVSLYWYRQALGQGPEFLTYFNYEAQQDKSGLPNDRFSAERPEGSISTLTIQRTEQRDSAMYRCASSLSVGAYSPLHFGNGTRLTVT.

This rearrangement joins TRBV6-5 to TRBJ1-5, with 7 bases that match TRBD1. J was trimmed by 9 bases and V by 6 bases; bases with no gene match: 14. CDR3 size: 15 residues. Germline CDR1 MNHEY, CDR2 SVGAGI. This CDR3 is CASRPERTGHGPQHF. CDR3 in DNA: TGTGCCAGCAGGCCCGAAAGGACAGGCCACGGGCCCCAGCATTTT.

In regard to this clone: Mismatch with germline at one junction end may stem from a read error. The chain links TRBV28 to TRBJ1-2; D may be TRBD1 (5 bases). The V gene's germline CDR1 is MDHEN and CDR2 SYDVKM. There are 15 residues in the CDR3. The CDR3 region has the DNA TGTGCCAGCAGACAAGGGCAGGGTAGTATGTATGACTACACCTTC. It yields the protein CASRQGQGSMYDYTF.

The gene calls are TRBV6-2 or TRBV6-3 and TRBJ2-1, with 11 bases fitting TRBD2. V shed 2 bases and J 9 bases; nucleotides not matched to a gene: 12. The length of the CDR3 is 17 residues. The germline V gene encodes CDR1 MNHEY and CDR2 SVGEGT. The CDR3 here is CASSYPPSTSGGFEQFF. The CDR3 DNA follows: TGTGCCAGCAGTTACCCCCCCTCTACTAGCGGGGGATTTGAGCAGTTCTTC.

V is TRBV5-1 and J is TRBJ2-5; D is ambiguous. CDR1 and CDR2 from the germline V gene are SGHRS and YFSETQ. Trimming took 4 bases from V and 1 from J, leaving 11 bases between them. The CDR3 spans 14 residues. CDR3 in DNA: TGCGCCAGCAGCGAGAGCAGCGTCCAAGAGACCCAGTACTTC. This gives the protein CASSESSVQETQYF. The variable domain in full, with the rest retrieved from reference TRBV5-1 and TRBJ2-5, is KAGVTQTPRYLIKTRGQQVTLSCSPISGHRSVSWYQQTPGQGLQFLFEYFSETQRNKGNFPGRFSGRQFSNSRSEMNVSTLELGDSALYLCASSESSVQETQYFGPGTRLLVL.

The chain joins TRBV9 to TRBJ2-7, with 8 bases fitting TRBD2. The CDR3 is 16 amino acids. From germline, CDR1 is SGDLS and CDR2 YYNGEE. Trimming took 5 bases from V and 5 from J; bases not matched to a gene: 15. The chain's CDR3 is CASSVYPSGSPDEQYF. CDR3 nucleotide sequence: TGTGCCAGCAGTGTGTATCCGAGCGGGAGTCCGGACGAGCAGTACTTC.

The chain combines TRBV7-8 with TRBJ2-7, with 7 bases matching TRBD1. The germline CDR1 and CDR2 sequences are SGHVS and FQNEAQ. This CDR3 is 16 amino acids long. V lost 6 bases and J lost 2; bases outside the gene matches: 13. The CDR3 DNA is TGTGCCAGCAGTAAAAAATATGGGACAGATACCTACGAGCAGTACTTC. Protein product: CASSKKYGTDTYEQYF.